One T cell receptor beta chain is described in this entry. The CDR3 is 15 residues long. V lost 0 bases, J lost 3 bases, and 12 bases lay in between. Germline lookup yields CDR1 SGHRS and CDR2 YFSETQ. The data originate from a study of CD4+ T cells in melanoma. The protocol was immunoSEQ multiplex PCR, while the TCRdb copy is restricted to in-frame clones and leaves out a portion. The sample lists roughly 13,000 clones, 65% to 80% occurring once. This TCR was recovered from a human donor with melanoma. Sequencing input: cells from a culture (not recorded whether cultured in vitro). The rearrangement links TRBV5-1 to TRBJ2-5; tentatively, D is TRBD1 (6 bases). CDR3 nucleotides: TGCGCCAGCAGCTTGGCCCCGACAGGAAAAGAGACCCAGTACTTC. Its translation is CASSLAPTGKETQYF.